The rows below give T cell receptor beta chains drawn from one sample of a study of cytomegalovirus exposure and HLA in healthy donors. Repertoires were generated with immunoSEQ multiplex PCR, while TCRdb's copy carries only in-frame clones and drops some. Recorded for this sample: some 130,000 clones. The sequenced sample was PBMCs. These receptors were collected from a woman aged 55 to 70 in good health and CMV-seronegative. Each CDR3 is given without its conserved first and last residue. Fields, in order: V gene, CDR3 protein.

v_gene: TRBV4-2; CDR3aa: ASSQGGLAGGNPGETQY
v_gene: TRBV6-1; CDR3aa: ASSDSGSRSYEQY
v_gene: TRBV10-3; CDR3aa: AIAPGDNQPQH
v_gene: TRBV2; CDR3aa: ASGEGGSSYGYT
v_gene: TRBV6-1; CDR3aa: ASRLTGVYEQY
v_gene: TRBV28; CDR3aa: ASSFPRGGGNTGELF
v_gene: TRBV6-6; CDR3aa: ASNFPQGTNQPQH
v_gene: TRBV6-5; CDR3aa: ASRVGGSGANVLT
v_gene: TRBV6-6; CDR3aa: ASSYSSDSHYGYT
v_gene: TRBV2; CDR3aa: ASSDRISGANVLT
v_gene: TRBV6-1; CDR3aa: ASSESAGNNSPLH
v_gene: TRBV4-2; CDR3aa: ASSQMGQGGTEAF
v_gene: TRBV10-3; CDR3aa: AIHEESTDTQY
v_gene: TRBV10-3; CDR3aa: AISEGPSNTEAF
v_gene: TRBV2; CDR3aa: AAKGGGDWVTDTQY